This is a list of T cell receptor beta chains from one sample in a study of tumor-infiltrating lymphocytes in localized non-small cell lung cancer. Here immunoSEQ multiplex PCR was the method, and the copy in TCRdb shows in-frame clones only, minus some. The sample contains about 12,000 clones, around 80% of which appear only once. The sequencing sample was made of lung tumor tissue. These receptors originate from a human donor with non-small cell lung cancer. Each CDR3 is given with its conserved first and last residue. D genes are given only for firm matches. Clone size is stated in some rows and not others, as once, few, many or a class when expanded.

CDR3,DNA,size,J,D,V
CASSLGGKTNQPQHF,TGTGCCAGCAGCTTAGGGGGGAAGACCAATCAGCCCCAGCATTTT,once,TRBJ1-5,NA,TRBV7-2
CASSPGASLTHEQYF,TGCGCCAGCAGCCCTGGGGCCTCTCTAACCCACGAGCAGTACTTC,NA,TRBJ2-7,NA,TRBV4-1
CASSTGTGGNTEAFF,TGTGCCAGCAGCACCGGGACAGGGGGCAACACTGAAGCTTTCTTT,NA,TRBJ1-1,TRBD1,TRBV7-2
CASSSGDLYRYGYTF,TGTGCCAGCAGCTCGGGGGATTTGTACCGGTATGGCTACACCTTC,few,TRBJ1-2,NA,TRBV5-6
CASSLRDSNSPLHF,TGCGCCAGCAGCTTGAGAGACAGTAATTCACCCCTCCACTTT,NA,TRBJ1-6,NA,TRBV5-1
CASGTGIDGYTF,TGTGCCAGTGGAACAGGGATCGATGGCTACACCTTC,NA,TRBJ1-2,NA,TRBV19
CASSLDETTDMNTEAFF,TGTGCCAGCAGCTTAGATGAAACTACAGACATGAACACTGAAGCTTTCTTT,NA,TRBJ1-1,NA,TRBV11-2
CASSLTSTGGEKLFF,TGTGCCAGCAGCTTGACCTCGACAGGGGGTGAAAAACTGTTTTTT,NA,TRBJ1-4,TRBD1,TRBV5-6
CASSQDYGTPNSPLHF,TGTGCCAGCAGCCAAGATTACGGGACCCCTAATTCACCCCTCCACTTT,NA,TRBJ1-6,NA,TRBV4-2
CASSLGDRGIDREQFF,TGTGCCAGCAGCTTAGGCGACAGGGGAATCGATAGGGAGCAGTTCTTC,NA,TRBJ2-1,TRBD1,TRBV7-8
CASTMGAGGSNYGYTF,TGTGCCAGCACCATGGGGGCAGGGGGATCGAACTATGGCTACACCTTC,NA,TRBJ1-2,TRBD1,TRBV5-4
CASSSGQGYEQYF,TGTGCCAGCAGTTCGGGACAGGGCTACGAGCAGTACTTC,NA,TRBJ2-7,TRBD1,TRBV27
CAISRDRVGYEQYF,TGTGCCATCAGTCGGGACAGGGTGGGCTACGAGCAGTACTTC,once,TRBJ2-7,TRBD1,TRBV10-3
CAISPQAGVRLTNYGYTF,TGTGCCATCAGTCCGCAGGCAGGGGTGCGTCTGACTAACTATGGCTACACCTTC,NA,TRBJ1-2,NA,TRBV10-3
CASRVGSGANVLTF,TGTGCCAGCAGGGTCGGCTCTGGGGCCAACGTCCTGACTTTC,NA,TRBJ2-6,NA,TRBV6-5
CASSYDGNYGYTF,TGTGCCAGCAGCTACGACGGAAACTATGGCTACACCTTC,NA,TRBJ1-2,NA,TRBV7-2
CASSQVGNGNTIYF,TGCGCCAGCAGCCAAGTGGGCAATGGAAACACCATATATTTT,NA,TRBJ1-3,NA,TRBV4-3
CASSGFGEKLFF,TGTGCCAGCAGCGGGTTTGGGGAAAAACTGTTTTTT,NA,TRBJ1-4,NA,TRBV27
CASRERTGRGPFGYTF,TGTGCCAGCAGGGAACGGACAGGACGCGGTCCTTTTGGCTACACCTTC,NA,TRBJ1-2,TRBD1,TRBV2
CASSSGGGVGNEKLFF,TGTGCCAGCAGTTCGGGAGGGGGAGTGGGTAATGAAAAACTGTTTTTT,NA,TRBJ1-4,NA,TRBV6-6
CASSLGVPARSPLHF,TGTGCCAGCAGCTTAGGAGTGCCGGCCCGATCACCCCTCCACTTT,NA,TRBJ1-6,NA,TRBV11-2
CASSLRESNEQYF,TGTGCCAGCAGTTTACGGGAGTCCAACGAGCAGTACTTC,NA,TRBJ2-7,NA,TRBV6-5
CASSLRSTGELFF,TGTGCCAGCAGCTTGCGAAGCACCGGGGAGCTGTTTTTT,NA,TRBJ2-2,NA,TRBV5-6
CASSYRDTYEQYF,TGTGCCAGCAGCTACCGGGACACCTACGAGCAGTACTTC,NA,TRBJ2-7,NA,TRBV5-5
CASSYDTGTGNGYTF,TGTGCCAGCAGCTATGACACCGGGACAGGGAACGGCTACACCTTC,NA,TRBJ1-2,TRBD1,TRBV7-2
CASSLGQSLSYEQYF,TGTGCCAGCAGCTTAGGACAGTCCCTCTCCTACGAGCAGTACTTC,NA,TRBJ2-7,NA,TRBV7-2
CASSESGSFWPQHF,TGTGCCAGCAGTGAATCGGGCAGCTTCTGGCCCCAGCATTTT,NA,TRBJ1-5,NA,TRBV2
CASSPTETQYF,TGTGCCAGCAGCCCAACGGAGACCCAGTACTTC,NA,TRBJ2-5,NA,TRBV11-2
CASNSGGAHEQYF,TGTGCCAGTAATAGCGGGGGGGCCCACGAGCAGTACTTC,NA,TRBJ2-7,TRBD2,TRBV19
CASSFSGFEKLFF,TGTGCCAGCAGTTTTTCGGGGTTTGAAAAACTGTTTTTT,few,TRBJ1-4,NA,TRBV27
CASSEFGRGRGELFF,TGTGCCAGCAGTGAATTTGGCAGGGGGCGAGGGGAGCTGTTTTTT,NA,TRBJ2-2,TRBD1,TRBV25-1
CASSSDSVGYTF,TGTGCCAGCAGCTCGGACAGCGTCGGCTACACCTTC,NA,TRBJ1-2,NA,TRBV7-9
CASSQDRVYGYTF,TGCGCCAGCAGCCAGGACAGGGTTTATGGCTACACCTTC,NA,TRBJ1-2,TRBD1,TRBV4-3
CASSLGPGQVDEKLFF,TGCGCCAGCAGCCTGGGGCCGGGACAGGTGGATGAAAAACTGTTTTTT,NA,TRBJ1-4,TRBD1,TRBV5-1
CSVDPDRGKGYTF,TGCAGCGTTGACCCCGACAGGGGGAAAGGCTACACCTTC,once,TRBJ1-2,TRBD1,TRBV29-1
CASGLVSGDETQYF,TGTGCTAGTGGTTTGGTTTCAGGGGACGAGACCCAGTACTTC,NA,TRBJ2-5,NA,TRBV12-5
CASSLQGDYEQYF,TGCGCCAGCAGCTTGCAGGGGGACTACGAGCAGTACTTC,once,TRBJ2-7,TRBD1,TRBV5-1
CASSHPGRGTPGFGNTIYF,TGCGCCAGCAGCCACCCCGGAAGGGGGACGCCGGGTTTTGGAAACACCATATATTTT,NA,TRBJ1-3,NA,TRBV4-3
CASSQGLNDEQYF,TGTGCCAGCAGCCAGGGACTGAACGACGAGCAGTACTTC,few,TRBJ2-7,NA,TRBV5-6
CASSTGLAGGSSYEQYF,TGCGCCAGCAGCACTGGACTAGCGGGGGGGAGCTCCTACGAGCAGTACTTC,once,TRBJ2-7,TRBD2,TRBV5-1
CASSFDGPSGGYTF,TGTGCCAGCAGCTTTGACGGACCGAGCGGGGGCTACACCTTC,NA,TRBJ1-2,NA,TRBV7-2
CGGGPVSGNTIYF,TGCGGAGGGGGACCCGTCTCTGGAAACACCATATATTTT,NA,TRBJ1-3,NA,TRBV6-5
CASSESPLDSYNEQFF,TGCGCCAGCAGTGAGTCCCCACTAGACTCCTACAATGAGCAGTTCTTC,NA,TRBJ2-1,NA,TRBV10-2